This T cell receptor (beta chain) was sequenced in a study of T cells after yellow fever vaccination. On the study more broadly: In the case of low-cell-number fractions, SMART-Seq v4 Ultra Low Input was used for preparation.

This clonotype was recorded many times. The target antigen is unknown. Study results and limitations: On re-exposure, the response was weaker but peaked faster, at day 5 versus 15. Researchers noted that a small share of clonotypes showed up in both CD4 and CD8 compartments.

Template switching with 5'RACE generated the TCR cDNA and added a universal primer site and UMIs. Using its own MiXCR run on the 5' RACE reads, TCRdb lists one record per CDR3 protein. The table lists a few hundred thousand distinct CDR3 sequences, around 6.8% of them singletons. In germline, CDR1 is SGHTA, CDR2 FQGNSA. CDR3 length equals 17 residues. The V gene lost 1 base and the J gene lost 2 bases, with 16 bases spanning the gap. The sequence derives from a man aged 18 to 29 who received the YFV17D yellow fever vaccine. V gene TRBV7-2 combines with J gene TRBJ2-3, with a tentative D call TRBD2 (6 bases). The specimen was PBMCs, collected more than 35 days after the first yellow fever vaccination. This CDR3 reads CASSLVKAGDLTDTQYF. In nucleotides, the CDR3 is TGTGCCAGCAGCTTAGTAAAAGCGGGCGACCTCACAGATACGCAGTATTTT.